Shown below are 17 T cell receptor beta chains from a single sample sequenced in a study of CD8 T cells in Susac syndrome. The RNA input was roughly 0.45 to 1 ug, and it was reverse transcribed with random hexamers. TCRdb re-analysed the immunoSEQ multiplex PCR reads in MiXCR, keeping a single row per CDR3 protein. The table records roughly 200,000 distinct CDR3 sequences, roughly 96% of them present only once. The sequenced sample consisted of CD8+ T cells from PBMCs. These receptors all stem from a human donor with multiple sclerosis.

The V call is TRBV7-6, the J call TRBJ2-5, with D possibly being TRBD1 or TRBD2 (6 bases each). This CDR3 is 14 amino acids long. V was trimmed by 4 bases and J by 1 base, leaving 10 bases between them. Germline V gives CDR1 SGHVS, CDR2 FNYEAQ. The CDR3 DNA sequence: TGTGCCAGCAGCTCTAGGGGGGCCCAAGAGACCCAGTACTTC. Translated, it gives CASSSRGAQETQYF.

The chain uses TRBV29-1 and TRBJ2-1, with D perhaps TRBD1 or TRBD2 (6 bases each). Germline V gene lookup returns CDR1 SQVTM and CDR2 ANQGSEA. Trimming cost V 3 bases and J 2 bases, with 11 bases left between them. The CDR3 extends over 14 amino acids. Here the CDR3 reads CSVEEGGTYNEQFF. The CDR3 bases are TGCAGCGTTGAGGAGGGGGGAACCTACAATGAGCAGTTCTTC.

The rearrangement joins TRBV29-1 to TRBJ2-1; TRBD2 matches at 13 bases. V was pared by 5 bases and J by 8 bases, with 6 bases of the junction left unmatched. This CDR3 has 14 residues. Germline assignment: CDR1 SQVTM and CDR2 ANQGSEA. The CDR3 loop is CSVPTSGRVHEQFF. CDR3 in DNA: TGCAGCGTTCCCACTAGCGGGAGGGTTCATGAGCAGTTCTTC.

The CDR3 is CASSPLTGGYEQYF. In DNA form, the CDR3 reads TGTGCCAGCAGCCCCTTGACAGGGGGCTACGAGCAGTACTTC. V usage is TRBV3-1 and J usage is TRBJ2-7, with TRBD1 matching 9 bases. Germline trimming cut 4 bases from V and 3 bases from J; bases unmatched to any gene: 4. There are 14 residues in the CDR3. Germline values: CDR1 LGHDT, CDR2 YNNKEL (reference sequence).

DNA of the CDR3: TGCAGCGTGACCGGGACAGGGCGCACAGATACGCAGTATTTT. Protein sequence: CSVTGTGRTDTQYF. The J gene is TRBJ2-3, the V gene TRBV29-1, with TRBD1 identical over 9 bases. Germline CDR1 reads SQVTM; CDR2 reads ANQGSEA. J was trimmed by 1 base and V by 6 bases; bases with no gene match: 5. The CDR3 runs to 14 residues.

This chain links TRBV4-2 with TRBJ2-1; D call uncertain. Germline V gene lookup returns CDR1 LGHNA and CDR2 YNFKEQ. The CDR3 has 11 residues. V shed 11 bases and J shed 9 bases, with 14 bases lying between them. CDR3 amino acids: CASSRASEQFF. CDR3 sequence (DNA): TGTGCCTCATCAAGGGCGAGTGAGCAGTTCTTC.

The V call is TRBV12-3 or TRBV12-4, the J call TRBJ2-1; 7 bases agree with TRBD1. After removal of 6 bases from V and 4 bases from J, the junction contained 3 bases not matched to a gene. This CDR3 comprises 13 residues. The CDR3 here is CASRDRVYNEQFF. CDR3 bases: TGTGCCAGCAGAGACAGGGTGTACAATGAGCAGTTCTTC.

V gene TRBV6-2 or TRBV6-3 combines with J gene TRBJ2-1; maybe TRBD1 (6 bases). The CDR3 covers 12 residues. The V gene's germline CDR1 is MNHEY and CDR2 SVGEGT. V lost 4 bases and J 7 bases, leaving 8 bases between the germline ends. The CDR3 DNA reads as TGTGCCAGCAGTTGGGGGCGGAATGAGCAGTTCTTC. This translates into CASSWGRNEQFF.

The V call is TRBV27, the J call TRBJ2-1; 10 bases map to TRBD2. CDR1 and CDR2 from the germline V gene are MNHEY and SMNVEV (reference sequence). CDR3 length: 15 amino acids. Losses at the gene ends were 6 bases for V and 8 bases for J; bases not matched to a gene: 10. CDR3 sequence (DNA): TGTGCCAGCAGCCCGCTAGCGGGAGTAGTGGATGAGCAGTTCTTC. This encodes CASSPLAGVVDEQFF.

The V and J genes are TRBV3-1 and TRBJ2-3; the match to TRBD2 covers 13 bases. This CDR3 comprises 18 residues. V was pared by 0 bases and J by 3 bases, with 6 bases of the junction left unmatched. The germline CDR1 and CDR2 sequences are LGHDT and YNNKEL (reference sequence). CDR3 sequence: CASSQDAGLAGVTDTQYF. CDR3 coding DNA: TGTGCCAGCAGCCAAGATGCCGGACTAGCGGGAGTAACAGATACGCAGTATTTT.

The chain combines TRBV27 with TRBJ2-1, with 11 bases lining up with TRBD2. The V gene's germline CDR1 is MNHEY and CDR2 SMNVEV (reference sequence). The length of the CDR3 is 15 residues. V lost 5 bases and J lost 12; bases outside the gene matches: 12. The CDR3 here is CASSTGTSGRKGQFF. For the CDR3, the DNA is TGTGCCAGCAGTACCGGGACTAGCGGCCGCAAAGGGCAGTTCTTC.

The chain has TRBV11-2 and TRBJ1-1; D unclear. Germline CDR1 SGHAT, CDR2 FQNNGV. Trimming left V 4 bases short and J 6 bases short, with 9 bases between. The CDR3 totals 12 residues. The CDR3 DNA is TGTGCCAGCAGCTCACGTGAGGCTGAAGCTTTCTTT. This translates into CASSSREAEAFF.

The CDR3 here is CASSPPGRLSYEQYF. CDR3 coding DNA: TGTGCCAGCAGTCCGCCAGGGCGCCTCTCCTACGAGCAGTACTTC. The chain recombines TRBV27 with TRBJ2-7, with D maybe TRBD1 (5 bases). CDR1 and CDR2 from the germline V gene are MNHEY and SMNVEV (reference sequence). CDR3 length: 15 amino acids. V lost 5 bases and J 0 bases, leaving 14 bases between the germline ends.

The chain is built from TRBV11-1 and TRBJ2-1; D gene uncertain. This CDR3 is 13 amino acids long. Germline V gene lookup returns CDR1 SGHAT and CDR2 FQDESV (reference sequence). V was trimmed by 8 bases and J by 3 bases, leaving 11 bases between them. Here the CDR3 DNA reads TGTGCCAGCGGTCACCCGAGCTACAATGAGCAGTTCTTC. Translated: CASGHPSYNEQFF.

The chain joins TRBV3-1 to TRBJ2-7; D gene uncertain. Between the trimmed V and J ends, which lost 1 base and 3 bases, there was a span of 7 bases. This CDR3 region has 13 residues. CDR1 is LGHDT and CDR2 is YNNKEL in the germline V gene (reference sequence). The CDR3 DNA reads as TGTGCCAGCAGCCAAGTGGCGGACTACGAGCAGTACTTC. This sequence encodes CASSQVADYEQYF.

The chain uses TRBV28 and TRBJ2-7; TRBD1 might be the D (5 bases). Trimming shortened V by 6 bases and J by 1 base, and 10 bases separated the two germline ends. The CDR3 runs to 13 residues. The germline CDR1 and CDR2 sequences are MDHEN and SYDVKM. The DNA of the CDR3 is TGTGCCAGCAGGAACGGACAATCCTACGAGCAGTACTTC. This gives the protein CASRNGQSYEQYF.

The V call is TRBV11-2, the J call TRBJ2-1; 7 bases agree with TRBD1. Trimming cost V 4 bases and J 4 bases; bases outside gene matches: 16. CDR1 and CDR2 (germline): SGHAT, FQNNGV. The CDR3 covers 18 residues. The CDR3 here is CASSSRSSTGTIYNEQFF. CDR3 nucleotide sequence: TGTGCCAGCAGCTCCCGATCCTCGACAGGGACGATATACAATGAGCAGTTCTTC.